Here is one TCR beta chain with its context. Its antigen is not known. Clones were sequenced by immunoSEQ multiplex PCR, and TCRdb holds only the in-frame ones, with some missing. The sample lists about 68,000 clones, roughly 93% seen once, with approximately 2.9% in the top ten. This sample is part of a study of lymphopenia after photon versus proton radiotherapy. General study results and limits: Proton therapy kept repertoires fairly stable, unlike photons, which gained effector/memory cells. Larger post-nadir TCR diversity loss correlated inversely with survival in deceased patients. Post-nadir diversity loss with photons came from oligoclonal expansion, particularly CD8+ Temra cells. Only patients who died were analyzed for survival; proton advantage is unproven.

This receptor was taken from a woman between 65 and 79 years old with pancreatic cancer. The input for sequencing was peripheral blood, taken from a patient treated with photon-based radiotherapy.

The CDR3 bases are TGCGCCAGCAGCCGCCGGGGACAGGGGGCAATAGGGTCTGAGCAGTTCTTC. As protein: CASSRRGQGAIGSEQFF. The rearrangement uses TRBV4-3 and TRBJ2-1; TRBD1 matches at 12 bases. Germline assignment: CDR1 LGHNA and CDR2 YSLEER. The J segment lost 9 bases and the V segment lost 4 bases, leaving 13 bases of the junction unmatched. This CDR3 has 17 residues.